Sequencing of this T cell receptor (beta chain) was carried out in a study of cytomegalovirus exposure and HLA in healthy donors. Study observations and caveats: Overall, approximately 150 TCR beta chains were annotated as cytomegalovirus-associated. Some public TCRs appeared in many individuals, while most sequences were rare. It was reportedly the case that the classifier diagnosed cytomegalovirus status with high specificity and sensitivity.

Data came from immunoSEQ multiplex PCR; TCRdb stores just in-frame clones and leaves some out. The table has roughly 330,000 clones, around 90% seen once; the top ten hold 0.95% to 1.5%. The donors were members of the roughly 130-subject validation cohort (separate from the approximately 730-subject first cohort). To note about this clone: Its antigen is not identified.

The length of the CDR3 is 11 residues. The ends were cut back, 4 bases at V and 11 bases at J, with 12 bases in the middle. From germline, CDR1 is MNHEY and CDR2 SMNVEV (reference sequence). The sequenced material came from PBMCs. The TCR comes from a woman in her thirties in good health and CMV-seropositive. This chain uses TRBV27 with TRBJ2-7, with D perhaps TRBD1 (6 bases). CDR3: CASSSQGFEYF. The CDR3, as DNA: TGTGCCAGCAGTTCCCAGGGGTTCGAGTACTTC.